The clone carrying this TCR beta chain was observed many times. What it recognizes is unknown. This sample is drawn from a study of early T cells in non-severe SARS-CoV-2 infection. On the study more broadly: The study sequenced bulk RNA from unsorted whole blood, with chains unpaired.

Study-wide findings and caveats: CD4 and private specificities were missed by VDJdb matching, which favored anti-spike CD8 responses.

Germline V CDR1 and CDR2: KGHSH, LQKENI. The CDR3 runs to 17 residues. Trimming removed 4 bases from V and 6 bases from J, with 22 bases in between. Unique molecular identifier tags were affixed to discrete cDNA molecules. TCRdb passed the 5' RACE reads through MiXCR, listing each CDR3 protein once. The profile shows more than 90,000 distinct CDR3 sequences, approximately 11% of them singletons. The clonotype comes from an adult who was a healthcare worker with PCR-confirmed SARS-CoV-2 infection or an uninfected control (not recorded which). The specimen sequenced was whole blood. V usage is TRBV18 and J usage is TRBJ1-5; possibly TRBD1 for D (6 bases). CDR3 nucleotides: TGTGCCAGCTCACAACTACCGACACAGGGTATTCCTCAGCCCCAGCATTTT. It yields the protein CASSQLPTQGIPQPQHF.